The clone carrying this T cell receptor beta chain showed up just a few times. Looked up from germline, CDR1 is LNHDA and CDR2 is SQIVND (reference sequence). Germline trimming cut 8 bases from V and 6 bases from J; bases unmatched to any gene: 14. This CDR3 has 15 residues. This sample stems from a study of blood T cell repertoires in COVID-19. TCRdb keeps only in-frame clones here, not all; method: immunoSEQ multiplex PCR. The sample contains over 140,000 clones, around 73% of which appear only once. This receptor was taken from a woman aged 45-60 years with active or convalescent COVID-19. J is TRBJ1-1 and V is TRBV19; 8 bases agree with TRBD1. The source material was peripheral blood. The CDR3 spells CASVRLGTGDSEAFF. The CDR3, as DNA: TGTGCCAGTGTCCGATTGGGGACAGGAGATTCTGAAGCTTTCTTT.